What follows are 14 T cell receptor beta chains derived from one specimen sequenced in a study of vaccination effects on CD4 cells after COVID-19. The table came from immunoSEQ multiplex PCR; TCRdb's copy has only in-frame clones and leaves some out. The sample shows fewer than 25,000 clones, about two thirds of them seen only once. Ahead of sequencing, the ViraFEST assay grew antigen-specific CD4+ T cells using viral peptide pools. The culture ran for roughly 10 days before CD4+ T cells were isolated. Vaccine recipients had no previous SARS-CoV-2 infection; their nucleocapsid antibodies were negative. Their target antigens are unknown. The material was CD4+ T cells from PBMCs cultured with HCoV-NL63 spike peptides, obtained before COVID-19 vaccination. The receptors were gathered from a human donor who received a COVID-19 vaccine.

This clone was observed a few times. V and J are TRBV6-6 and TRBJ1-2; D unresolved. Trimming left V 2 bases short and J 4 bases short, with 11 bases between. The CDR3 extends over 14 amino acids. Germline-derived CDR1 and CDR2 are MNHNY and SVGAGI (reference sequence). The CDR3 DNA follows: TGTGCCAGCAGTTACGGCAACGCAGTCTATGGCTACACCTTC. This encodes CASSYGNAVYGYTF.

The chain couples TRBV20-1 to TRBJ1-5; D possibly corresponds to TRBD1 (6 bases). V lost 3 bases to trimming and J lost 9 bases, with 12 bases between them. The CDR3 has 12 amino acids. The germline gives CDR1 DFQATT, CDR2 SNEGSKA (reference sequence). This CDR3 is CSASQGTRPQHF. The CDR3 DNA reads TGCAGTGCTAGTCAGGGGACAAGGCCCCAGCATTTT.

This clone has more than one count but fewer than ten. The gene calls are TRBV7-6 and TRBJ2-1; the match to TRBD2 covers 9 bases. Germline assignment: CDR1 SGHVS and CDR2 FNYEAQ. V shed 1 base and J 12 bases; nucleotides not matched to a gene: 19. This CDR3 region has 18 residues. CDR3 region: CASSLGPLVAGAPSGQFF. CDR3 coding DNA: TGTGCCAGCAGCTTAGGGCCCCTGGTAGCGGGGGCCCCTTCTGGGCAGTTCTTC.

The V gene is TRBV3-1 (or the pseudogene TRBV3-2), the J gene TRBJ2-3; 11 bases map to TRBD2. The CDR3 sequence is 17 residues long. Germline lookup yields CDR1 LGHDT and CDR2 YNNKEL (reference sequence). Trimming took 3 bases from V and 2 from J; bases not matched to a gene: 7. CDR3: CASSQALAGDLTDTQYF. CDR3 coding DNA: TGTGCCAGCAGCCAGGCACTAGCGGGGGACCTCACAGATACGCAGTATTTT.

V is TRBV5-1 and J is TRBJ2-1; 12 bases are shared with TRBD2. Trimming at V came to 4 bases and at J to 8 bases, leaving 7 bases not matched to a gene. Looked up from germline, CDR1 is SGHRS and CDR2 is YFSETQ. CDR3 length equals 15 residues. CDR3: CASSAGLAGLDEQFF. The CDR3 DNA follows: TGCGCCAGCAGCGCCGGACTAGCGGGACTGGATGAGCAGTTCTTC.

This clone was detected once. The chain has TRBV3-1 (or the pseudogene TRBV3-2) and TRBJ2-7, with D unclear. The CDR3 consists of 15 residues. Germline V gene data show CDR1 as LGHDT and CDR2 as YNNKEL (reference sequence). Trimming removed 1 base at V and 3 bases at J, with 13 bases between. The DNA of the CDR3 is TGTGCCAGCAGCCAAGTTGGAGCTGCTGGCTACGAGCAGTACTTC. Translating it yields CASSQVGAAGYEQYF.

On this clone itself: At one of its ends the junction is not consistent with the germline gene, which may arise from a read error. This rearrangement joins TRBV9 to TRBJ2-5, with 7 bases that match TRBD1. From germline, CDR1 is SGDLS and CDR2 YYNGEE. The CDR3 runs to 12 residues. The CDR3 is CASKGAGETQYF. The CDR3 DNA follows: TGTGCTAGCAAGGGGGCAGGGGAGACCCAGTACTTC.

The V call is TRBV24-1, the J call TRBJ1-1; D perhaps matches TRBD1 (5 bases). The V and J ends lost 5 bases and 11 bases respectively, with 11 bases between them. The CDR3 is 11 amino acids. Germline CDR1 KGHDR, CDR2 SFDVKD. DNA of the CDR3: TGTGCCACCAGTGTTCAGGGACGGGCTTTCTTT. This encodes CATSVQGRAFF.

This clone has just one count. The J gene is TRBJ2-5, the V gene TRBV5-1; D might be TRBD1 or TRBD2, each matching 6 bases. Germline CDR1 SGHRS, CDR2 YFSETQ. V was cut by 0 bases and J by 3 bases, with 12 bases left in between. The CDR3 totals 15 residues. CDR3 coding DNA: TGCGCCAGCAGCTTGGGGTCGGGGGCCGAAGAGACCCAGTACTTC. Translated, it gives CASSLGSGAEETQYF.

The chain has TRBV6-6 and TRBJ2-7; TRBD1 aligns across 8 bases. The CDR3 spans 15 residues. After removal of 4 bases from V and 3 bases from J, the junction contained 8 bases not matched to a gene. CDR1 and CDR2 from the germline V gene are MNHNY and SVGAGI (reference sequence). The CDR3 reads CASSFLRTGIYEQYF. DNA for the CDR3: TGTGCCAGCAGTTTCCTACGGACAGGGATCTACGAGCAGTACTTC.

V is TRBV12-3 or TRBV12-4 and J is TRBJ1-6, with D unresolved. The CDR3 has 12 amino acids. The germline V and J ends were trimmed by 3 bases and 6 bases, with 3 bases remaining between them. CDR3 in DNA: TGTGCCAGCAGTTTCGGTAATTCACCCCTCCACTTT. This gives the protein CASSFGNSPLHF.

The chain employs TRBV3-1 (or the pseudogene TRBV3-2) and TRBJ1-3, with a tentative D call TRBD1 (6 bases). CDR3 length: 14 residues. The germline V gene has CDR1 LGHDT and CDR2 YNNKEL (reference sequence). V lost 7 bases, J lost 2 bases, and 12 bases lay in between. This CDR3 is CASKEGVTGNTIYF. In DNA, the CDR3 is TGTGCCAGCAAAGAGGGGGTGACTGGAAACACCATATATTTT.

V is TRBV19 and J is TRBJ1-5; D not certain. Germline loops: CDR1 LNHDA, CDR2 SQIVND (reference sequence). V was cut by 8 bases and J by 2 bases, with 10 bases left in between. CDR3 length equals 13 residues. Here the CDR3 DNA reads TGTGCCAGTGGAGTATGGCGCAATCAGCCCCAGCATTTT. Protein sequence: CASGVWRNQPQHF.

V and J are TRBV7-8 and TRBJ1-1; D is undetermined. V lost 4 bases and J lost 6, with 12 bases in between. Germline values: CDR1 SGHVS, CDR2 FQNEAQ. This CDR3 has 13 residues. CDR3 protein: CASSYAAASEAFF. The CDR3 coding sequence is TGTGCCAGCAGCTACGCAGCGGCCTCTGAAGCTTTCTTT. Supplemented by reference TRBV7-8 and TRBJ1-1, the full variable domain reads GAGVSQSPRYKVAKRGQDVALRCDPISGHVSLFWYQQALGQGPEFLTYFQNEAQLDKSGLPSDRFFAERPEGSVSTLKIQRTQQEDSAVYLCASSYAAASEAFFGQGTRLTVV.